The next 23 T cell receptor beta chains were all read from a single sample in a study of blood T cell repertoires in COVID-19. Clones were sequenced by immunoSEQ multiplex PCR, and TCRdb holds only the in-frame ones, with some missing. In the table there are about 260,000 clones, 80% to 90% of which are singletons. Sample: peripheral blood. These TCRs come from a man aged 25-45 years with active or convalescent COVID-19.

V and J are TRBV19 and TRBJ1-4; D is undetermined. The V gene's germline CDR1 is LNHDA and CDR2 SQIVND (reference sequence). The CDR3 is 14 residues long. V lost 3 bases to trimming and J lost 5 bases, with 10 bases between them. CDR3 loop: CASSMKQSNEKLFF. The CDR3 DNA reads TGTGCCAGTAGTATGAAACAGTCGAATGAAAAACTGTTTTTT.

The chain combines TRBV13 with TRBJ2-2; 8 positions agree with TRBD2. CDR3 length equals 17 residues. Trimming took 6 bases from V and 6 from J; bases not matched to a gene: 15. The V gene's germline CDR1 is PRHDT and CDR2 FYEKMQ (reference sequence). The CDR3 DNA sequence: TGTGCCAGCAGATACGTAGCCGTAGCGGGGATCGCCGGGGAGCTGTTTTTT. It is translated as CASRYVAVAGIAGELFF. Variable domain in full (rest from reference TRBV13 and TRBJ2-2): AAGVIQSPRHLIKEKRETATLKCYPIPRHDTVYWYQQGPGQDPQFLISFYEKMQSDKGSIPDRFSAQQFSDYHSELNMSSLELGDSALYFCASRYVAVAGIAGELFFGEGSRLTVL.

The rearrangement links TRBV7-9 to TRBJ1-5, with TRBD1 as a possible D gene (5 bases). Germline CDR1 SEHNR, CDR2 FQNEAQ (reference sequence). Deletions cut 7 bases from V and 8 bases from J, with 12 bases between. The CDR3 spans 12 residues. The CDR3 nucleotides are TGTGCCAGCACCTTCGGGGGGGAGCCCCAGCATTTT. Translation gives CASTFGGEPQHF.

The V gene is TRBV19, the J gene TRBJ1-5; no reliable D call. The germline V gene has CDR1 LNHDA and CDR2 SQIVND (reference sequence). This CDR3 spans 12 amino acids. V was trimmed by 6 bases and J by 1 base, leaving 4 bases between them. The CDR3 DNA reads TGTGCCAGTAGGAGAAGCAATCAGCCCCAGCATTTT. It encodes CASRRSNQPQHF.

V and J are TRBV6-2 or TRBV6-3 and TRBJ2-1; D might be TRBD1 (6 bases). Germline loops: CDR1 MNHEY, CDR2 SVGEGT. V gave up 3 bases and J gave up 6 bases, with 27 bases separating them. The CDR3 runs to 19 residues. The DNA for the CDR3 is TGTGCCAGCAGTTATCCCGGGACACTCGTCTTTGGGTCACCCAATGAGCAGTTCTTC. Translation: CASSYPGTLVFGSPNEQFF.

This sequence joins TRBV5-1 and TRBJ2-1; TRBD2 might be the D (7 bases). V lost 4 bases and J lost 12, with 17 bases in between. CDR3 size: 13 residues. From germline, CDR1 is SGHRS and CDR2 YFSETQ. The chain's CDR3 is CASSATLGGRQFF. For the CDR3, the DNA is TGCGCCAGCAGCGCCACACTGGGGGGGCGGCAGTTCTTC. Based on the CDR3 plus reference TRBV5-1 and TRBJ2-1, the full variable domain is KAGVTQTPRYLIKTRGQQVTLSCSPISGHRSVSWYQQTPGQGLQFLFEYFSETQRNKGNFPGRFSGRQFSNSRSEMNVSTLELGDSALYLCASSATLGGRQFFGPGTRLTVL.

CDR3 bases: TGTGCCAGCAGCTTGGACAGGGCGGGAGGCTACACCTTC. Translated, it gives CASSLDRAGGYTF. This chain joins TRBV7-2 and TRBJ1-2; TRBD1 matches at 8 bases. Germline loops: CDR1 SGHTA, CDR2 FQGNSA. The CDR3 covers 13 residues. With V trimmed by 3 bases and J by 8 bases, 5 bases remained unmatched.

This clone was recorded a few times. The chain recombines TRBV30 with TRBJ2-3, with 15 bases fitting TRBD2. Germline trimming cut 5 bases from V and 3 bases from J; bases unmatched to any gene: 9. From germline, CDR1 is GTSNPN and CDR2 SVGIG (reference sequence). CDR3 size: 17 residues. CDR3 sequence: CAWGLAGGPGLTDTQYF. In DNA, the CDR3 is TGTGCCTGGGGACTAGCGGGGGGGCCAGGTTTGACAGATACGCAGTATTTT.

The chain recombines TRBV6-6 with TRBJ1-2, with 11 bases fitting TRBD1. Trimming took 7 bases from V and 3 from J; bases not matched to a gene: 7. This CDR3 is 15 amino acids long. The germline CDR1 and CDR2 sequences are MNHNY and SVGAGI (reference sequence). CDR3 region: CASTQRTGGYYGYTF. The CDR3 region has the DNA TGTGCCAGCACCCAGCGGACAGGGGGCTACTATGGCTACACCTTC.

The rearrangement links TRBV18 to TRBJ1-2; D remains unclear. The germline V and J ends were trimmed by 3 bases and 0 bases, with 11 bases remaining between them. The CDR3 runs 15 residues. Germline V lookup: CDR1 KGHSH, CDR2 LQKENI. The CDR3 protein is CASSPYPQSNYGYTF. Here the CDR3 DNA reads TGTGCCAGCTCACCTTACCCTCAGTCTAACTATGGCTACACCTTC.

This chain connects TRBV5-6 to TRBJ1-1; D gene uncertain. Trimming shortened V by 1 base and J by 0 bases, and 7 bases separated the two germline ends. Germline CDR1 is SGHDT and CDR2 is YYEEEE. CDR3 length: 14 residues. Here the CDR3 reads CASSLTEMNTEAFF. The CDR3, as DNA: TGTGCCAGCAGCTTGACGGAGATGAACACTGAAGCTTTCTTT. The full variable domain, its missing parts supplied by reference TRBV5-6 and TRBJ1-1, is DAGVTQSPTHLIKTRGQQVTLRCSPKSGHDTVSWYQQALGQGPQFIFQYYEEEERQRGNFPDRFSGHQFPNYSSELNVNALLLGDSALYLCASSLTEMNTEAFFGQGTRLTVV.

The rearrangement links TRBV27 to TRBJ1-5, with D possibly TRBD1 on 5 matching bases. Germline V gene lookup returns CDR1 MNHEY and CDR2 SMNVEV (reference sequence). CDR3 length: 13 residues. V lost 6 bases and J lost 2, with 8 bases in between. CDR3 in amino acids: CASSLTGNQPQHF. For the CDR3, the DNA is TGTGCCAGCAGCTTGACAGGCAATCAGCCCCAGCATTTT.

V gene TRBV9 combines with J gene TRBJ1-1; possible D gene TRBD1, 5 bases. CDR1 is SGDLS, CDR2 YYNGEE, per germline. This CDR3 comprises 14 residues. V was shortened by 4 bases and J by 2 bases, with 12 bases between the two germline ends. The CDR3 coding sequence is TGTGCCAGCAGCACCGTAGGGGTAAACACTGAAGCTTTCTTT. Amino acids: CASSTVGVNTEAFF. Full variable domain (missing parts from reference TRBV9 and TRBJ1-1): DSGVTQTPKHLITATGQRVTLRCSPRSGDLSVYWYQQSLDQGLQFLIQYYNGEERAKGNILERFSAQQFPDLHSELNLSSLELGDSALYFCASSTVGVNTEAFFGQGTRLTVV.

The chain links TRBV9 to TRBJ2-7; 11 bases line up with TRBD2. The length of the CDR3 is 14 residues. Germline loops: CDR1 SGDLS, CDR2 YYNGEE. The J segment lost 3 bases and the V segment lost 2 bases, leaving 1 base of the junction unmatched. The CDR3 loop reads CASSVGTSGYEQYF. DNA for the CDR3: TGTGCCAGCAGCGTGGGGACTAGCGGCTACGAGCAGTACTTC.

As to this clone: The sample carries other DNA sequences with the same CDR3. The V call is TRBV3-1 (or the pseudogene TRBV3-2), the J call TRBJ1-6; D is uncertain. V lost 4 bases and J 2 bases, leaving 6 bases between the germline ends. CDR1 is LGHDT, CDR2 YNNKEL, per germline (reference sequence). The CDR3 spans 14 residues. Here the CDR3 reads CASSRGAYNSPLHF. CDR3 nucleotides: TGTGCCAGCAGCCGAGGTGCCTATAATTCACCCCTCCACTTT.

The chain has TRBV20-1 and TRBJ2-7; 7 bases fit TRBD2. V was pared by 3 bases and J by 2 bases, with 7 bases of the junction left unmatched. The germline gives CDR1 DFQATT, CDR2 SNEGSKA (reference sequence). The CDR3 consists of 14 residues. The CDR3 nucleotides are TGCAGTGCTAGTGACGAAGCGGGGACCTACGAGCAGTACTTC. Protein product: CSASDEAGTYEQYF.

This chain uses TRBV7-9 with TRBJ1-1, with a possible D match to TRBD1 (6 bases). Germline V gene lookup returns CDR1 SEHNR and CDR2 FQNEAQ (reference sequence). V dropped 1 base and J dropped 7 bases, with 13 bases sitting between them. The CDR3 loop spans 14 amino acids. This chain's CDR3 is CASSLGRGQYEAFF. CDR3 coding DNA: TGTGCCAGCAGCTTAGGCAGGGGCCAATATGAAGCTTTCTTT.

There are a few counts of this clone. The genes are TRBV18 and TRBJ1-1, with D uncertain. Germline assignment: CDR1 KGHSH and CDR2 LQKENI. CDR3 length: 15 amino acids. V was clipped by 1 base and J by 1 base, with 10 bases between them. The CDR3 coding sequence is TGTGCCAGCTCACCACTCGCGTTCTGGAACACTGAAGCTTTCTTT. This encodes CASSPLAFWNTEAFF.

This chain uses TRBV11-3 with TRBJ2-5; weak D call: TRBD1 (5 bases). The CDR3 is 15 amino acids. The germline gives CDR1 SGHNT, CDR2 YENEEA. The germline V and J ends were trimmed by 6 bases and 0 bases, with 14 bases remaining between them. The CDR3 DNA follows: TGTGCCAGCAGTATCGGACAAATCGACCAAGAGACCCAGTACTTC. It translates to CASSIGQIDQETQYF.

This clone appeared a single time. The V gene is TRBV7-7, the J gene TRBJ2-1; 11 bases match TRBD2. Germline CDR1 SSHAT, CDR2 FNYEAQ (reference sequence). The V gene end was trimmed by 1 base and the J gene end by 4 bases; junction bases not matched to a gene: 0. CDR3 size: 15 residues. The CDR3 DNA reads TGTGCCAGCAGCTTAGGACTAGCGGGGTACAATGAGCAGTTCTTC. It is translated as CASSLGLAGYNEQFF.

The chain couples TRBV28 to TRBJ1-6, with D hard to call. The length of the CDR3 is 14 residues. Germline CDR1 reads MDHEN; CDR2 reads SYDVKM. Trimming pared 4 bases from V and 6 bases from J, leaving 10 bases between. CDR3 residues: CASSYEYLNSPLHF. CDR3 DNA sequence: TGTGCCAGCAGTTACGAGTACCTTAATTCACCCCTCCACTTT. Full variable domain (missing parts from reference TRBV28 and TRBJ1-6): DVKVTQSSRYLVKRTGEKVFLECVQDMDHENMFWYRQDPGLGLRLIYFSYDVKMKEKGDIPEGYSVSREKKERFSLILESASTNQTSMYLCASSYEYLNSPLHFGNGTRLTVT.

This clone appeared once. The chain is built from TRBV27 and TRBJ1-5, with D possibly matching TRBD1 (6 bases). Deletions cut 2 bases from V and 2 bases from J, with 22 bases between. The CDR3 extends over 19 amino acids. In germline, CDR1 is MNHEY, CDR2 SMNVEV (reference sequence). CDR3 loop: CASSLVRRDNTLRNQPQHF. The CDR3 nucleotides are TGTGCCAGCAGTTTAGTACGCAGGGACAACACGCTGCGCAATCAGCCCCAGCATTTT.

This chain connects TRBV1 to TRBJ2-7; the D segment call TRBD1 is taken from the table without a DNA check. TRBV1 is an annotated pseudogene. CDR3 length equals 16 residues. The CDR3 here is CTSSQSRRGNSYEQYF. The CDR3 nucleotides read TGCACCAGCAGCCAATCCCGAAGGGGGAATTCCTACGAGCAGTACTTC.